The 22 T cell receptor beta chains below all came from one sample that was sequenced in a study of CD8+ T cells in alopecia areata. Treatment in this sample: oral pan-JAK inhibitor, 5-10 mg twice daily. After isolation, RNA underwent reverse transcription to generate cDNA as the sequencing template. TCRdb's table, derived via immunoSEQ multiplex PCR, lists solely in-frame clones and lacks some. The table records tens of thousands of clones, about three quarters of them present only once. The sequencing here drew on CD8+ T cells sorted from blood, taken at week 44, from a patient treated with tofacitinib. These receptors were taken from a human donor with alopecia areata.

This clone was recorded a few times. J is TRBJ2-1 and V is TRBV5-1; D possibly uses TRBD1 or TRBD2 (6 bases each). Germline CDR1 is SGHRS and CDR2 is YFSETQ. V was trimmed by 0 bases and J by 7 bases, leaving 17 bases between them. This CDR3 spans 16 amino acids. The CDR3 here is CASSLETRGRGNEQFF. CDR3 DNA: TGCGCCAGCAGCTTGGAAACTCGGGGGCGCGGAAATGAGCAGTTCTTC.

The chain is built from TRBV5-4 and TRBJ1-5; 7 nucleotides line up with TRBD1. CDR3 length equals 15 residues. Per germline, CDR1 SGHNT and CDR2 YYREEE (reference sequence). Unmatched junction bases numbered 8, after V lost 1 base and J lost 7 bases. This CDR3 is CASSLPLQGPQPQHF. The CDR3 coding sequence is TGTGCCAGCAGCTTGCCCCTACAGGGGCCCCAGCCCCAGCATTTT.

This clone occurred a few times. CDR3 protein: CAISEPWTGGNTGELFF. DNA for the CDR3: TGTGCCATCAGTGAGCCCTGGACAGGGGGAAACACCGGGGAGCTGTTTTTT. The chain has TRBV10-3 and TRBJ2-2; 10 bases are shared with TRBD1. Germline CDR1 reads ENHRY; CDR2 reads SYGVKD. There are 17 residues in the CDR3. V lost 2 bases to trimming and J lost 2 bases; unmatched junction nucleotides: 5.

The chain is built from TRBV7-3 and TRBJ2-6; TRBD1 agrees at 7 bases. With V trimmed by 5 bases and J by 4 bases, 5 bases remained unmatched. The CDR3 is 15 amino acids. Germline loops: CDR1 SGHTA, CDR2 FQGTGA. The CDR3 loop is CASSLDRAGANVLTF. The CDR3 region has the DNA TGTGCCAGCAGCCTAGACAGGGCCGGGGCCAACGTCCTGACTTTC.

The rearrangement uses TRBV29-1 and TRBJ2-1; tentative D call: TRBD2 (6 bases). Germline V gene data show CDR1 as SQVTM and CDR2 as ANQGSEA. The CDR3 covers 14 residues. With 1 base removed from V and 2 bases from J, the gap between germline ends came to 9 bases. The CDR3 protein is CSVEGGDAYNEQFF. CDR3 bases: TGCAGCGTTGAAGGGGGGGACGCCTACAATGAGCAGTTCTTC.

This clone occurred a few times. This chain uses TRBV12-5 with TRBJ1-1; 8 bases match TRBD1. Germline-derived CDR1 and CDR2 are LGHNT and FRNRAP. The CDR3 loop spans 15 amino acids. J was trimmed by 0 bases and V by 4 bases; bases with no gene match: 4. The CDR3 loop is CASGSRTGMNTEAFF. The CDR3, as DNA: TGTGCTAGTGGTTCTCGGACAGGGATGAACACTGAAGCTTTCTTT.

To note about this clone: A junction end diverges from the germline sequence, so it may reflect a read error. The CDR3 DNA follows: TGCGCCAGCAGCCAAGAGGGACAGGGTAACATAGTGTGG. It specifies CASSQEGQGNIVW. The V call is TRBV4-3, the J call TRBJ1-5, with 9 bases fitting TRBD1. The CDR3 is 13 residues long. From germline, CDR1 is LGHNA and CDR2 YSLEER.

The chain recombines TRBV29-1 with TRBJ2-7; a possible D gene is TRBD1 (6 bases). Between the trimmed V and J ends, which lost 7 bases and 7 bases, there was a span of 11 bases. The V gene's germline CDR1 is SQVTM and CDR2 ANQGSEA. This CDR3 comprises 10 residues. CDR3 bases: TGCAGCGCTGCCGGACAGGAGCAGTACTTC. Amino acid sequence: CSAAGQEQYF.

The CDR3 DNA is TGTGCCAGCAGCTTAGTGACGGGGGGCACGGTGGACACTGAAGCTTTCTTT. This gives the protein CASSLVTGGTVDTEAFF. The chain joins TRBV7-8 to TRBJ1-1; D possibly corresponds to TRBD1 (6 bases). Between the trimmed V and J ends, which lost 1 base and 3 bases, there was a span of 18 bases. The CDR3 runs to 17 residues. The V gene's germline CDR1 is SGHVS and CDR2 FQNEAQ.

This clone was seen a handful of times. DNA for the CDR3: TGTGCCAGTAGCGGGACTAGCGGCGGTTACTACGAGCAGTACTTC. This encodes CASSGTSGGYYEQYF. The chain joins TRBV19 to TRBJ2-7; 11 bases are shared with TRBD2. The germline CDR1 and CDR2 sequences are LNHDA and SQIVND (reference sequence). V was pared by 6 bases and J by 3 bases, with 7 bases of the junction left unmatched. The CDR3 is made up of 15 amino acids.

The rearrangement joins TRBV2 to TRBJ1-1; tentative D call: TRBD1 (5 bases). This CDR3 is 14 amino acids long. V was shortened by 6 bases and J by 7 bases, with 18 bases between the two germline ends. Germline V gives CDR1 SNHLY, CDR2 FYNNEI. DNA for the CDR3: TGTGCCAGCAGGGGATTTAGGGACGGCAATGAAGCTTTCTTT. This codes for CASRGFRDGNEAFF.

This chain connects TRBV13 to TRBJ1-1; TRBD1 matches at 11 bases. The CDR3 covers 13 residues. V shed 2 bases, J shed 10 bases, and the junction held 3 bases outside the gene matches. Germline V gene sequence: CDR1 PRHDT, CDR2 FYEKMQ (reference sequence). The CDR3, as DNA: TGTGCCAGCAGCTTATTGGGACAGGGGGTAGCTTTCTTT. Translating it yields CASSLLGQGVAFF.

This rearrangement joins TRBV2 to TRBJ2-7; D perhaps matches TRBD1 (5 bases). V shed 2 bases and J shed 7 bases, with 15 bases lying between them. Germline V gene lookup returns CDR1 SNHLY and CDR2 FYNNEI. The CDR3 totals 14 residues. CDR3 residues: CASSESRVGREQYF. CDR3 nucleotide sequence: TGTGCCAGCAGTGAATCTCGGGTGGGGCGTGAGCAGTACTTC.

This clone was picked up a small number of times. The rearrangement links TRBV19 to TRBJ1-5; 8 positions agree with TRBD1. The CDR3 is made up of 15 amino acids. Germline V gene data show CDR1 as LNHDA and CDR2 as SQIVND (reference sequence). V lost 6 bases and J lost 3; bases outside the gene matches: 7. CDR3 bases: TGTGCCAGTAGAGACACGACAGGGGTCAATCAGCCCCAGCATTTT. Amino acids: CASRDTTGVNQPQHF.

V gene TRBV18 combines with J gene TRBJ2-2; D uncertain. Germline assignment: CDR1 KGHSH and CDR2 LQKENI. This CDR3 spans 13 amino acids. V was trimmed by 3 bases and J by 1 base, leaving 3 bases between them. CDR3 in amino acids: CASSPGNTGELFF. The CDR3 coding sequence is TGTGCCAGCTCACCGGGGAACACCGGGGAGCTGTTTTTT. The full variable domain, rest sourced from reference TRBV18 and TRBJ2-2, is NAGVMQNPRHLVRRRGQEARLRCSPMKGHSHVYWYRQLPEEGLKFMVYLQKENIIDESGMPKERFSAEFPKEGPSILRIQQVVRGDSAAYFCASSPGNTGELFFGEGSRLTVL.

V gene TRBV2 combines with J gene TRBJ1-4, with 7 bases aligning to TRBD1. The CDR3 spans 15 residues. V lost 6 bases and J lost 6; bases outside the gene matches: 10. The germline gives CDR1 SNHLY, CDR2 FYNNEI. The DNA for the CDR3 is TGTGCCAGCAGAGGACAGGACAAGTTATATGAAAAACTGTTTTTT. This sequence encodes CASRGQDKLYEKLFF.

This sequence joins TRBV9 and TRBJ2-2, with D possibly being TRBD2 (6 bases). Trimming took 3 bases from V and 4 from J, leaving 13 bases between them. The CDR3 extends over 15 amino acids. Germline V CDR1 and CDR2: SGDLS, YYNGEE. CDR3: CASSGSTSLTGELFF. The DNA of the CDR3 is TGTGCCAGCAGCGGTAGCACTAGCCTCACCGGGGAGCTGTTTTTT.

This rearrangement joins TRBV4-1 to TRBJ2-1, with 8 bases fitting TRBD1. The J segment lost 6 bases and the V segment lost 0 bases, leaving 4 bases of the junction unmatched. Germline V gives CDR1 MGHRA, CDR2 YSYEKL. The CDR3 totals 15 residues. CDR3 amino acids: CASSQDGTGTNEQFF. The CDR3 nucleotides read TGCGCCAGCAGCCAAGATGGGACAGGAACCAATGAGCAGTTCTTC.

V and J are TRBV4-1 and TRBJ2-7; D is perhaps TRBD1 or TRBD2 (5 bases each). V was trimmed by 3 bases and J by 0 bases, leaving 12 bases between them. Germline V gene sequence: CDR1 MGHRA, CDR2 YSYEKL. CDR3 length equals 15 residues. CDR3 residues: CASSHRDRGSYEQYF. Here the CDR3 DNA reads TGCGCCAGCAGCCACCGGGACCGAGGCTCCTACGAGCAGTACTTC.

The genes are TRBV11-1 and TRBJ2-1, with D perhaps matching TRBD1 or TRBD2 (5 bases each). The CDR3 consists of 14 residues. Germline CDR1 and CDR2: SGHAT and FQDESV (reference sequence). Trimming stripped 8 bases from V and 2 bases from J, with 13 bases between. The CDR3 loop reads CASLPGHTYNEQFF. CDR3 in DNA: TGTGCCAGCTTGCCGGGGCATACCTACAATGAGCAGTTCTTC.

This chain joins TRBV7-9 and TRBJ2-1; TRBD2 matches 8 bases. V lost 1 base to trimming and J lost 7 bases; unmatched junction nucleotides: 3. The CDR3 is made up of 14 amino acids. Germline lookup yields CDR1 SEHNR and CDR2 FQNEAQ (reference sequence). The CDR3 region is CASSLGSGGNEQFF. For the CDR3, the DNA is TGTGCCAGCAGCTTAGGGAGCGGGGGAAATGAGCAGTTCTTC. The entire variable domain, with the rest obtained from reference TRBV7-9 and TRBJ2-1, is as follows: DTGVSQNPRHKITKRGQNVTFRCDPISEHNRLYWYRQTLGQGPEFLTYFQNEAQLEKSRLLSDRFSAERPKGSFSTLEIQRTEQGDSAMYLCASSLGSGGNEQFFGPGTRLTVL.

This clone has only a few counts. The chain joins TRBV19 to TRBJ2-1; possibly TRBD1 for D (6 bases). There are 13 residues in the CDR3. The germline V and J ends were trimmed by 10 bases and 3 bases, with 13 bases remaining between them. Germline V CDR1 and CDR2: LNHDA, SQIVND (reference sequence). The CDR3 bases are TGTGCCACCTCGGACAGTTTCTACAATGAGCAGTTCTTC. This sequence encodes CATSDSFYNEQFF.